The 16 T cell receptor beta chains below all came from one sample that was sequenced in a study of OX40 agonist ivuxolimab in advanced cancers. The repertoire was sequenced with immunoSEQ multiplex PCR; TCRdb's copy has only in-frame clones and lacks some. The data show 15,000 to 20,000 clones, with 75% to 95% seen just once and approximately 28% held by the top ten. The material was CD4+ or CD8+ T cells sorted from blood, obtained in a trial of the OX40 agonist ivuxolimab. These receptors all stem from an adult with an advanced solid tumor such as melanoma, head and neck, liver or kidney cancer.

The chain links TRBV10-1 to TRBJ2-2; D perhaps matches TRBD1 (6 bases). The CDR3 has 13 amino acids. V was cut by 2 bases and J by 6 bases, with 7 bases left in between. Germline lookup yields CDR1 WNHNN and CDR2 SYGVQD (reference sequence). The CDR3 is CASSERGSGELFF. CDR3 DNA: TGCGCCAGCAGTGAGAGGGGGTCCGGGGAGCTGTTTTTT.

This clone was seen just once. The chain employs TRBV6-5 and TRBJ2-7; 7 nucleotides agree with TRBD2. The length of the CDR3 is 14 residues. The V and J ends lost 2 bases and 7 bases, in that order; junction bases with no gene match: 8. CDR1 and CDR2 (germline): MNHEY, SVGAGI. CDR3 sequence reads: CASSYVGGPEEQYF. The DNA for the CDR3 is TGTGCCAGCAGTTACGTGGGAGGGCCGGAAGAGCAGTACTTC.

The chain has TRBV6-6 and TRBJ2-7; D not resolved. Germline values: CDR1 MNHNY, CDR2 SVGAGI (reference sequence). Trimming took off 7 bases at V and 5 bases at J, with 18 bases between the two ends. CDR3 length: 14 residues. As DNA, the CDR3 is TGTGCCAGCACCGCGGACCGCGTCCGCGACGAGCAGTACTTC. This gives the protein CASTADRVRDEQYF.

This clone was seen just once. The rearrangement uses TRBV7-8 and TRBJ2-3; D possibly corresponds to TRBD2 (7 bases). CDR3 length: 17 residues. Germline V gene sequence: CDR1 SGHVS, CDR2 FQNEAQ. Trimming took off 0 bases at V and 6 bases at J, with 19 bases between the two ends. The CDR3 nucleotides read TGTGCCAGCAGCTTAGCCACGGGGAGGGGGGAGAGGGATACGCAGTATTTT. This translates into CASSLATGRGERDTQYF.

V is TRBV5-8 and J is TRBJ1-1; D gene uncertain. The CDR3 has 15 residues. Trimming left V 4 bases short and J 3 bases short, with 16 bases between. The germline V gene has CDR1 SGHTS and CDR2 YDEGEE. CDR3 sequence (DNA): TGTGCCAGCAGCCCCCCCGGGGTGGGCGACACTGAAGCTTTCTTT. This sequence encodes CASSPPGVGDTEAFF.

The chain uses TRBV7-2 and TRBJ1-6, with a tentative D call TRBD1 (5 bases). Trimming removed 5 bases from V and 7 bases from J, with 12 bases in between. Germline V lookup: CDR1 SGHTA, CDR2 FQGNSA. The CDR3 totals 14 residues. DNA for the CDR3: TGTGCCAGCAGCCGAAGCCGGGGGAATTCACCCCTCCACTTT. Its protein product is CASSRSRGNSPLHF.

The chain employs TRBV11-3 and TRBJ2-1, with 11 bases that match TRBD2. V shed 3 bases, J shed 8 bases, and the junction held 3 bases outside the gene matches. The CDR3 is made up of 14 amino acids. Germline CDR1 and CDR2: SGHNT and YENEEA. The CDR3 nucleotides read TGTGCCAGCAGCTTTGGACTAGCGGGCGATGAGCAGTTCTTC. Protein product: CASSFGLAGDEQFF.

The chain uses TRBV27 and TRBJ1-4; 7 bases map to TRBD1. This CDR3 contains 18 residues. V trimming: 4 bases; J trimming: 0 bases; junction bases outside the gene matches: 11. The germline CDR1 and CDR2 sequences are MNHEY and SMNVEV (reference sequence). This chain's CDR3 is CASSSIPPRGTTNEKLFF. For the CDR3, the DNA is TGTGCCAGCAGTTCAATACCCCCCAGGGGGACAACTAATGAAAAACTGTTTTTT.

The J gene is TRBJ2-1, the V gene TRBV15, with 11 bases that match TRBD2. J was trimmed by 3 bases and V by 1 base; bases with no gene match: 2. The CDR3 spans 16 residues. The germline gives CDR1 LNHNV, CDR2 YYDKDF (reference sequence). The CDR3 loop reads CATSRGLAGNYNEQFF. The DNA for the CDR3 is TGTGCCACCAGCAGAGGACTAGCGGGAAACTACAATGAGCAGTTCTTC.

V and J are TRBV7-9 and TRBJ2-7; weak D call: TRBD1 (5 bases). The CDR3 spans 14 residues. Trimming stripped 4 bases from V and 7 bases from J, with 17 bases between. CDR1 and CDR2 (germline): SEHNR, FQNEAQ (reference sequence). The CDR3 loop reads CASSSPDSSEEQYF. CDR3 coding DNA: TGTGCCAGCAGCTCACCTGACAGCTCTGAGGAGCAGTACTTC.

The rearrangement uses TRBV30 and TRBJ2-7; D is unresolved. Germline lookup yields CDR1 GTSNPN and CDR2 SVGIG (reference sequence). The CDR3 loop spans 14 amino acids. Trimming removed 1 base at V and 0 bases at J, with 10 bases between. The CDR3 DNA reads TGTGCCTGGAGTGGTCAGCTGAGCTCCTACGAGCAGTACTTC. This codes for CAWSGQLSSYEQYF. The full variable domain, in which reference TRBV30 and TRBJ2-7 provide the parts outside the CDR3, is SQTIHQWPATLVQPVGSPLSLECTVEGTSNPNLYWYRQAAGRGLQLLFYSVGIGQISSEVPQNLSASRPQDRQFILSSKKLLLSDSGFYLCAWSGQLSSYEQYFGPGTRLTVT.

The chain employs TRBV18 and TRBJ2-7; 8 bases fit TRBD2. This CDR3 has 14 amino acids. Germline V gene data show CDR1 as KGHSH and CDR2 as LQKENI. The V gene end was trimmed by 6 bases and the J gene end by 0 bases; junction bases not matched to a gene: 4. This CDR3 is CASSAGTSSYEQYF. The CDR3 DNA is TGTGCCAGCTCCGCCGGGACTAGCTCCTACGAGCAGTACTTC.

J is TRBJ2-7 and V is TRBV6-4; 9 bases line up with TRBD2. Germline V gives CDR1 MRHNA, CDR2 SNTAGT. The V segment lost 3 bases and the J segment 5 bases; nucleotides outside the gene matches: 20. CDR3 length equals 19 residues. CDR3 region: CASSEVPLHVGSGRHEQYF. The CDR3 coding sequence is TGTGCCAGCAGTGAGGTCCCCCTCCACGTTGGTAGCGGGAGACACGAGCAGTACTTC.

Written as DNA, the CDR3 is TGTGCCAGTAGTATTCTTGCGTCTGGAAACACCATATATTTT. Translating it yields CASSILASGNTIYF. This sequence joins TRBV19 and TRBJ1-3, with D unclear. There are 14 residues in the CDR3. CDR1 is LNHDA, CDR2 SQIVND, per germline (reference sequence). The V end was cut by 3 bases, the J end by 1 base, with 7 bases between.

The chain couples TRBV25-1 to TRBJ2-1, with 8 bases lining up with TRBD2. This CDR3 has 16 amino acids. CDR1 and CDR2 (germline): MGHDK, SYGVNS. V was clipped by 3 bases and J by 4 bases; unmatched bases: 8. The CDR3 nucleotides are TGTGCCAGCAGTGATAGAGCGGGAGCCGGGTACAATGAGCAGTTCTTC. This gives the protein CASSDRAGAGYNEQFF. Variable domain in full (rest from reference TRBV25-1 and TRBJ2-1): EADIYQTPRYLVIGTGKKITLECSQTMGHDKMYWYQQDPGMELHLIHYSYGVNSTEKGDLSSESTVSRIRTEHFPLTLESARPSHTSQYLCASSDRAGAGYNEQFFGPGTRLTVL.

V gene TRBV29-1 combines with J gene TRBJ2-2; TRBD1 is a possible D gene (6 bases). The CDR3 is made up of 15 amino acids. V lost 1 base to trimming and J lost 4 bases, with 13 bases between them. The germline V gene encodes CDR1 SQVTM and CDR2 ANQGSEA. CDR3 DNA sequence: TGCAGCGTTGAAGCCAGGGGTATTGGCACCGGGGAGCTGTTTTTT. The encoded protein is CSVEARGIGTGELFF.